The 17 T cell receptor beta chains reported below all come from one sample, sequenced in a study of shared clonotypes between healthy human individuals. Generated by immunoSEQ multiplex PCR, the TCRdb table keeps only in-frame clones and is missing some. The sample consists of roughly 2.4 million clones, approximately 95% of them appearing once. Sample: naive CD4+ T cells sorted from blood. The subset is: CD45RA+ positively selected. These receptors were obtained from a man between 18 and 29 years old in good health.

The chain is built from TRBV14 and TRBJ2-5; tentatively, D is TRBD1 or TRBD2 (5 bases each). The CDR3 is made up of 17 amino acids. V dropped 4 bases and J dropped 5 bases, with 23 bases sitting between them. Looked up from germline, CDR1 is SGHDN and CDR2 is FVKESK. The DNA of the CDR3 is TGTGCCAGCAGCCCCAGAATGGGGACGGTCTTTGTGGAGACCCAGTACTTC. As protein: CASSPRMGTVFVETQYF.

This sequence joins TRBV2 and TRBJ2-5, with 9 positions matching TRBD1. The CDR3 runs to 14 residues. Germline lookup yields CDR1 SNHLY and CDR2 FYNNEI. V lost 6 bases and J lost 5; bases outside the gene matches: 7. CDR3 bases: TGTGCCAGCAGCGGGGGGACAGGGTGGGAGACCCAGTACTTC. Encoded protein: CASSGGTGWETQYF.

This clone has just one count. The chain is built from TRBV10-2 and TRBJ2-7; D is ambiguous. V shed 4 bases and J shed 3 bases, with 7 bases lying between them. The CDR3 has 12 amino acids. The germline gives CDR1 WSHSY, CDR2 SAAADI. As DNA, the CDR3 is TGCGCCAGCAGTGCCGGGTTCTACGAGCAGTACTTC. Amino acid sequence: CASSAGFYEQYF.

The count of this clone is one. The chain uses TRBV5-1 and TRBJ2-2, with D possibly being TRBD1 (6 bases). CDR1 is SGHRS, CDR2 YFSETQ, per germline. The CDR3 consists of 15 residues. Trimming shortened V by 4 bases and J by 3 bases, and 13 bases separated the two germline ends. The CDR3 loop is CASSLQGLHTGELFF. The CDR3 DNA follows: TGCGCCAGCAGCCTACAGGGATTACACACCGGGGAGCTGTTTTTT.

V is TRBV7-2 and J is TRBJ2-7; the match to TRBD1 covers 8 bases. After removal of 5 bases from V and 1 base from J, the junction contained 4 bases not matched to a gene. CDR3 length: 14 amino acids. Germline V gene data show CDR1 as SGHTA and CDR2 as FQGNSA. CDR3 sequence (DNA): TGTGCCAGCAGCACCGGACAGGGTTCCTACGAGCAGTACTTC. This gives the protein CASSTGQGSYEQYF.

The rearrangement joins TRBV9 to TRBJ2-1; D call uncertain. Germline-derived CDR1 and CDR2 are SGDLS and YYNGEE. The CDR3 has 16 residues. Trimming pared 0 bases from V and 0 bases from J, leaving 10 bases between. The CDR3 coding sequence is TGTGCCAGCAGCGTAGACGGCCAGAGCTCCTACAATGAGCAGTTCTTC. This encodes CASSVDGQSSYNEQFF.

V is TRBV4-3 and J is TRBJ1-2; D may be TRBD1 (6 bases). The CDR3 totals 14 residues. V was pared by 0 bases and J by 4 bases, with 9 bases between. CDR1 is LGHNA, CDR2 YSLEER, per germline. In DNA, the CDR3 is TGCGCCAGCAGCCAAGATCAGGACAGCTATGGCTACACCTTC. As protein: CASSQDQDSYGYTF.

The rearrangement joins TRBV28 to TRBJ2-7, with TRBD2 matching over 10 bases. Germline trimming cut 4 bases from V and 2 bases from J; bases unmatched to any gene: 17. The CDR3 length is 19 residues. CDR1 and CDR2 from the germline V gene are MDHEN and SYDVKM. Here the CDR3 reads CASSWLIAGGELGPYEQYF. The CDR3 DNA reads as TGTGCCAGCAGTTGGCTGATAGCGGGGGGCGAACTGGGACCCTACGAGCAGTACTTC.

The chain joins TRBV30 to TRBJ2-3; TRBD1 agrees at 9 bases. CDR1 GTSNPN and CDR2 SVGIG come from the germline V gene (reference sequence). After removal of 5 bases from V and 11 bases from J, the junction contained 14 bases not matched to a gene. The CDR3 runs 14 residues. The CDR3 loop reads CAWPGTGKPRLQYF. The CDR3 DNA reads as TGTGCCTGGCCGGGGACAGGGAAACCTCGACTGCAGTATTTT.

The rearrangement uses TRBV10-1 and TRBJ2-7, with D possibly TRBD1 on 6 matching bases. Germline lookup yields CDR1 WNHNN and CDR2 SYGVQD (reference sequence). The CDR3 runs to 14 residues. Trimming stripped 5 bases from V and 6 bases from J, with 17 bases between. CDR3 nucleotides: TGCGCCAGCAGTCAGGCAGGGGACCTTGGCGAGCAGTACTTC. This codes for CASSQAGDLGEQYF.

The CDR3 is CAWSFLSGLSNEKLFF. The CDR3, as DNA: TGTGCCTGGAGTTTCCTTTCGGGTCTGAGTAATGAAAAACTGTTTTTT. This chain links TRBV30 with TRBJ1-4; unclear D gene. The germline V gene has CDR1 GTSNPN and CDR2 SVGIG (reference sequence). The CDR3 covers 16 residues. V shed 2 bases and J shed 4 bases, with 17 bases lying between them.

This chain links TRBV18 with TRBJ2-7; 9 bases line up with TRBD2. CDR3 length: 15 amino acids. V lost 6 bases, J lost 7 bases, and 13 bases stayed unmatched. Germline V gene lookup returns CDR1 KGHSH and CDR2 LQKENI. In nucleotides, the CDR3 is TGTGCCAGCTCCCCATGGCGGGAGGGCCTGAAAGAGCAGTACTTC. Its protein is CASSPWREGLKEQYF.

The V and J genes are TRBV19 and TRBJ2-7, with D hard to call. The CDR3 runs to 14 residues. Germline lookup yields CDR1 LNHDA and CDR2 SQIVND (reference sequence). The germline V and J ends were trimmed by 1 base and 5 bases, with 12 bases remaining between them. CDR3 bases: TGTGCCAGTAGTATAGGGACCGCACCAAACGAGCAGTACTTC. It specifies CASSIGTAPNEQYF.

This sequence joins TRBV9 and TRBJ2-1; 12 bases are shared with TRBD2. The CDR3 has 15 amino acids. CDR1 and CDR2 from the germline V gene are SGDLS and YYNGEE. V lost 4 bases to trimming and J lost 5 bases; unmatched junction nucleotides: 4. The CDR3 here is CASSIGLAGNNEQFF. The DNA for the CDR3 is TGTGCCAGCAGCATAGGACTAGCGGGGAACAATGAGCAGTTCTTC.

The chain combines TRBV7-9 with TRBJ2-3, with a tentative D call TRBD1 (5 bases). The CDR3 sequence is 18 residues long. CDR1 SEHNR and CDR2 FQNEAQ come from the germline V gene (reference sequence). Trimming shortened V by 3 bases and J by 0 bases, and 19 bases separated the two germline ends. CDR3 loop: CASSLQGLKGASTDTQYF. Written as DNA, the CDR3 is TGTGCCAGCAGCTTGCAGGGCCTAAAAGGGGCTAGCACAGATACGCAGTATTTT.

This clone came up once. Here the CDR3 reads CASSLRGLAAPELETQYF. Here the CDR3 DNA reads TGTGCCAGCAGCCTCAGAGGACTAGCGGCACCGGAGCTAGAGACCCAGTACTTC. V gene TRBV7-2 combines with J gene TRBJ2-5; 10 nucleotides line up with TRBD2. From germline, CDR1 is SGHTA and CDR2 FQGNSA. V gave up 5 bases and J gave up 4 bases; unmatched junction bases: 16. This CDR3 has 18 amino acids.

This chain connects TRBV18 to TRBJ2-3, with 13 bases identical to TRBD2. Germline V gene lookup returns CDR1 KGHSH and CDR2 LQKENI. The CDR3 sequence is 18 residues long. Trimming took 1 base from V and 3 from J; bases not matched to a gene: 7. Here the CDR3 reads CASSPLPGLAGATDTQYF. CDR3 in DNA: TGTGCCAGCTCACCACTACCCGGACTAGCGGGAGCAACAGATACGCAGTATTTT.